This T cell receptor (beta chain) stems from a study of CD8 T cells in ankylosing spondylitis. Study-wide points: It was reported that disease-linked clones were significantly enriched in matched ankylosing spondylitis synovial fluid. Prior work had noted some motif variants in reactive arthritis blood and synovial fluid.

A word on this clonotype: No antigen is known for it.

Quantitative 5'-RACE with molecular barcodes produced the TCR beta libraries. TCRdb reprocessed the 5' RACE reads with MiXCR, giving one entry per CDR3 protein. The profile shows fewer than 250,000 distinct CDR3 sequences, 10% to 13% of them singletons. Germline CDR1 is SNHLY and CDR2 is FYNNEI. The CDR3 extends over 11 amino acids. Sequenced input: blood, either unsorted or a sorted T cell fraction (not recorded which). This clonotype was obtained from a male donor with ankylosing spondylitis or in good health (not recorded which). The chain carries TRBV2 and TRBJ1-2; D might be TRBD1 (5 bases). The CDR3 spells CAGGAIYGYTF. In nucleotides, the CDR3 is TGTGCTGGCGGGGCCATCTATGGCTACACCTTC.